The entry below gives a single T cell receptor (beta chain) sequence along with its context. This sample was included in a study of shared clonotypes between healthy human individuals. Sequenced by immunoSEQ multiplex PCR; TCRdb stores in-frame clones only, minus some. The sample consists of about 1.1 million clones, 75% to 85% of them appearing once. This CDR3 has 17 residues. V lost 1 base, J lost 1 base, and 7 bases stayed unmatched. The germline CDR1 and CDR2 sequences are SGDLS and YYNGEE. Sequenced: memory CD4+ T cells from PBMCs. Documented subset: CD45RA-negative fraction. The genes are TRBV9 and TRBJ1-5; 8 nucleotides agree with TRBD1. The receptor was derived from a man younger than 30 in good health. Some clones in this sample may be carry-over from other donors' samples. The CDR3 is CASSVPGQGGSNQPQHF. The DNA of the CDR3 is TGTGCCAGCAGCGTACCAGGACAGGGCGGGAGCAATCAGCCCCAGCATTTT.